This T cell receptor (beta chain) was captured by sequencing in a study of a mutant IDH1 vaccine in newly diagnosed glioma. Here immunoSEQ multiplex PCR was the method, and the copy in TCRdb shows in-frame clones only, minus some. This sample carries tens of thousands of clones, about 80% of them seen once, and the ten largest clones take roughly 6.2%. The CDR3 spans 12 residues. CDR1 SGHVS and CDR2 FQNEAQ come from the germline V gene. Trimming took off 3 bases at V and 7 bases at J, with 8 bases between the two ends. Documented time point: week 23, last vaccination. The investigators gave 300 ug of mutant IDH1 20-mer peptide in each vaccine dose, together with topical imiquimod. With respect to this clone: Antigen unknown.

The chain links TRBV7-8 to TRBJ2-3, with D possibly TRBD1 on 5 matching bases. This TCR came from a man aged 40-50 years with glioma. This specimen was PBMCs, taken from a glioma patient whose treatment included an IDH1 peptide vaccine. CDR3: CASSFQGYTQYF. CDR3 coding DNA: TGTGCCAGCAGCTTCCAGGGATATACGCAGTATTTT.